This T cell receptor (beta chain) is from a study of blood T cell repertoires in COVID-19. For the study at large: The study drew acute and convalescent COVID-19 samples from the United States, Italy and Spain.

Profiled with immunoSEQ multiplex PCR; TCRdb holds only in-frame clones, not every one. The sample includes around 200,000 clones, 85% to 90% of them seen just once. The V gene end was trimmed by 0 bases and the J gene end by 0 bases; junction bases not matched to a gene: 4. This CDR3 is 17 amino acids long. CDR1 and CDR2 from the germline V gene are SGHRS and YFSETQ. The chain joins TRBV5-1 to TRBJ2-7; 12 bases align to TRBD2. This TCR was sampled from a woman aged 50 to 60 with acute or convalescent COVID-19. The sample was peripheral blood. CDR3 DNA sequence: TGCGCCAGCAGCTTGGGACTAGCGGGAGTAACCTCCTACGAGCAGTACTTC. It specifies CASSLGLAGVTSYEQYF.